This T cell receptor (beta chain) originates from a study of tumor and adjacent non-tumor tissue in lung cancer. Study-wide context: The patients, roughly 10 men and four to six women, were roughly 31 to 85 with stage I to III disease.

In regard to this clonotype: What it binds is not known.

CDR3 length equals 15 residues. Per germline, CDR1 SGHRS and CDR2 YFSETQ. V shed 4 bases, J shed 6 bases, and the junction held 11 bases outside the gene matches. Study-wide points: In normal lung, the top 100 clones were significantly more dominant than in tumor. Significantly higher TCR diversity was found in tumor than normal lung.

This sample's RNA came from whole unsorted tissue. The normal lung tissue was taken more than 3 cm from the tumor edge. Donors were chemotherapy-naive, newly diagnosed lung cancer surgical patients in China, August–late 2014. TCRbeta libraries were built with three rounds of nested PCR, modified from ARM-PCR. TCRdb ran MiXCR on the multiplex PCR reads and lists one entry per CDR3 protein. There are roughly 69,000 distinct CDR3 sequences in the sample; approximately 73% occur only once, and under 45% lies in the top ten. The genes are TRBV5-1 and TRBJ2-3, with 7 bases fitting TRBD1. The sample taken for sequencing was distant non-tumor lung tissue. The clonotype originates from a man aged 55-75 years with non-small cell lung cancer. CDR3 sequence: CASSLWDSTTDTQYF. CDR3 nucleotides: TGCGCCAGCAGCCTCTGGGACAGCACCACGGATACGCAGTATTTT. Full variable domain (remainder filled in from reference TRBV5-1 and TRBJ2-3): KAGVTQTPRYLIKTRGQQVTLSCSPISGHRSVSWYQQTPGQGLQFLFEYFSETQRNKGNFPGRFSGRQFSNSRSEMNVSTLELGDSALYLCASSLWDSTTDTQYFGPGTRLTVL.